This entry lists 21 T cell receptor beta chains sequenced from one sample in a study of cytomegalovirus exposure and HLA in healthy donors. Clones were read by immunoSEQ multiplex PCR, and TCRdb kept only the in-frame ones, dropping some. The repertoire holds more than 70,000 clones, with less than 96% as singletons. The source material was PBMCs. The source is a man in his late teens or twenties in good health and CMV-seropositive.

The chain recombines TRBV9 with TRBJ2-1; TRBD1 aligns across 7 bases. The germline V gene encodes CDR1 SGDLS and CDR2 YYNGEE. J was trimmed by 10 bases and V by 4 bases; bases with no gene match: 11. CDR3 length equals 14 residues. The CDR3 spells CASSLTTGAREQFF. The CDR3 DNA is TGTGCCAGCAGCCTCACTACAGGGGCGAGAGAGCAGTTCTTC.

By sample share, this clone is medium-sized. The CDR3 here is CASSNPSRDREPEAFF. In nucleotides, the CDR3 is TGTGCCAGTAGCAATCCCTCCCGGGACAGGGAGCCTGAAGCTTTCTTT. The chain couples TRBV19 to TRBJ1-1, with 9 bases that match TRBD1. CDR1 and CDR2 (germline): LNHDA, SQIVND (reference sequence). V dropped 6 bases and J dropped 6; count of bases not matched to a gene: 14. CDR3 length: 16 residues.

A single count supports this clone. This same CDR3 is encoded by further DNA sequences in the sample. The V gene is TRBV6-5, the J gene TRBJ1-1, with 7 bases matching TRBD1. This CDR3 contains 14 residues. The V segment lost 4 bases and the J segment 1 base; nucleotides outside the gene matches: 3. From germline, CDR1 is MNHEY and CDR2 SVGAGI. The CDR3 coding sequence is TGTGCCAGCAGTTTAACAGGGGAGAACACTGAAGCTTTCTTT. It is translated as CASSLTGENTEAFF.

The chain uses TRBV6-6 and TRBJ1-3; D is perhaps TRBD1 (5 bases). There are 14 residues in the CDR3. The germline V gene has CDR1 MNHNY and CDR2 SVGAGI (reference sequence). The V gene lost 6 bases and the J gene lost 1 base, with 10 bases spanning the gap. The CDR3 bases are TGTGCCAGCAGACTACAGGATTCTGGAAACACCATATATTTT. Encoded protein: CASRLQDSGNTIYF.

The chain is built from TRBV10-2 and TRBJ1-4; D uncertain. Germline V gene sequence: CDR1 WSHSY, CDR2 SAAADI. V dropped 4 bases and J dropped 6 bases, with 12 bases sitting between them. The CDR3 totals 14 residues. DNA for the CDR3: TGCGCCAGCAGTGGGGAGTTAGGGTATGAAAAACTGTTTTTT. This gives the protein CASSGELGYEKLFF.

J is TRBJ2-7 and V is TRBV6-8, with 7 bases aligning to TRBD2. Germline-derived CDR1 and CDR2 are MNHGY and SAAAGT. The CDR3 consists of 16 residues. V was clipped by 8 bases and J by 5 bases; unmatched bases: 18. In DNA form, the CDR3 reads TGTGCCAGCTCAGTCCCCCCACAGCGGGGAAACGACGAGCAGTACTTC. Translated, it gives CASSVPPQRGNDEQYF.

The rearrangement joins TRBV15 to TRBJ2-2, with 9 bases lining up with TRBD1. Germline CDR1 LNHNV, CDR2 YYDKDF (reference sequence). This CDR3 is built from 17 residues. The V and J ends lost 0 bases and 2 bases, in that order; junction bases with no gene match: 4. CDR3 region: CATSRDPGQGNTGELFF. The CDR3, as DNA: TGTGCCACCAGCAGAGACCCGGGACAGGGAAACACCGGGGAGCTGTTTTTT. Full variable domain (missing parts from reference TRBV15 and TRBJ2-2): DAMVIQNPRYQVTQFGKPVTLSCSQTLNHNVMYWYQQKSSQAPKLLFHYYDKDFNNEADTPDNFQSRRPNTSFCFLDIRSPGLGDTAMYLCATSRDPGQGNTGELFFGEGSRLTVL.

The chain carries TRBV4-1 and TRBJ1-5; D possibly corresponds to TRBD1 (6 bases). The CDR3 contains 15 residues. Germline CDR1 MGHRA, CDR2 YSYEKL. Trimming removed 4 bases from V and 5 bases from J, with 15 bases in between. The chain's CDR3 is CASSPRPGVDQPQHF. In nucleotides, the CDR3 is TGCGCCAGCAGCCCACGCCCAGGGGTCGATCAGCCCCAGCATTTT.

The chain combines TRBV12-5 with TRBJ2-5, with 12 bases aligning to TRBD2. The ends lost 3 bases at V and 5 bases at J; junction bases unmatched: 4. Germline V gene sequence: CDR1 LGHNT, CDR2 FRNRAP. The CDR3 covers 15 residues. The CDR3 spells CASGLSGLAGETQYF. The DNA of the CDR3 is TGTGCTAGTGGTTTATCCGGACTAGCGGGGGAGACCCAGTACTTC.

This clone was counted a single time. V and J are TRBV7-9 and TRBJ1-5; D is unclear. Looked up from germline, CDR1 is SEHNR and CDR2 is FQNEAQ (reference sequence). The CDR3 runs to 13 residues. Trimming cost V 4 bases and J 5 bases, with 9 bases left between them. Here the CDR3 reads CASSSGVYQPQHF. For the CDR3, the DNA is TGTGCCAGCAGCTCCGGGGTATATCAGCCCCAGCATTTT. Based on the CDR3 plus reference TRBV7-9 and TRBJ1-5, the full variable domain is DTGVSQNPRHKITKRGQNVTFRCDPISEHNRLYWYRQTLGQGPEFLTYFQNEAQLEKSRLLSDRFSAERPKGSFSTLEIQRTEQGDSAMYLCASSSGVYQPQHFGDGTRLSIL.

The V and J genes are TRBV7-9 and TRBJ1-2; 7 bases line up with TRBD1. The V gene's germline CDR1 is SEHNR and CDR2 FQNEAQ (reference sequence). V gave up 3 bases and J gave up 6 bases; unmatched junction bases: 1. The CDR3 length is 12 residues. CDR3 DNA sequence: TGTGCCAGCAGCTTCGGGACAGATGGCTACACCTTC. This translates into CASSFGTDGYTF.

The chain joins TRBV4-1 to TRBJ2-7; D gene unclear. Looked up from germline, CDR1 is MGHRA and CDR2 is YSYEKL. Trimming stripped 0 bases from V and 3 bases from J, with 9 bases between. This CDR3 contains 14 residues. The CDR3 spells CASSQDSAGYEQYF. The CDR3 DNA is TGCGCCAGCAGCCAAGACTCGGCAGGCTACGAGCAGTACTTC.

This sequence joins TRBV6-1 and TRBJ1-5, with TRBD1 as a possible D gene (6 bases). This CDR3 has 12 amino acids. The V gene's germline CDR1 is MNHNS and CDR2 SASEGT. The V gene lost 11 bases and the J gene lost 4 bases, with 12 bases spanning the gap. The CDR3 DNA follows: TGTGCCGCCCGAACAGGGAATCAGCCCCAGCATTTT. Translation: CAARTGNQPQHF.

The chain recombines TRBV25-1 with TRBJ2-1, with 7 bases matching TRBD2. The V and J ends lost 8 bases and 8 bases, in that order; junction bases with no gene match: 12. CDR3 size: 14 residues. Per the germline V gene, CDR1 is MGHDK and CDR2 is SYGVNS. CDR3 bases: TGTGCCAGCGAACGGGACTACCCAAGCGATGAGCAGTTCTTC. Translating it yields CASERDYPSDEQFF.

The rearrangement links TRBV7-9 to TRBJ2-2; a possible D gene is TRBD2 (5 bases). CDR1 SEHNR and CDR2 FQNEAQ come from the germline V gene (reference sequence). This CDR3 region has 16 residues. Deletions cut 5 bases from V and 0 bases from J, with 13 bases between. The CDR3: CASSQRERPNTGELFF. In nucleotides, the CDR3 is TGTGCCAGCAGCCAACGGGAACGGCCGAACACCGGGGAGCTGTTTTTT. Supplemented by reference TRBV7-9 and TRBJ2-2, the full variable domain reads DTGVSQNPRHKITKRGQNVTFRCDPISEHNRLYWYRQTLGQGPEFLTYFQNEAQLEKSRLLSDRFSAERPKGSFSTLEIQRTEQGDSAMYLCASSQRERPNTGELFFGEGSRLTVL.

The chain has TRBV11-3 and TRBJ2-3; 11 bases are shared with TRBD2. V dropped 0 bases and J dropped 6; count of bases not matched to a gene: 8. There are 17 residues in the CDR3. The germline V gene has CDR1 SGHNT and CDR2 YENEEA. The DNA for the CDR3 is TGTGCCAGCAGCTTAGAATCTAGCGGGAGGCCCCCCGATACGCAGTATTTT. This gives the protein CASSLESSGRPPDTQYF.

The rearrangement links TRBV19 to TRBJ1-2; TRBD1 is a possible D gene (6 bases). CDR3 length equals 14 residues. Trimming removed 5 bases from V and 4 bases from J, with 14 bases in between. Per the germline V gene, CDR1 is LNHDA and CDR2 is SQIVND (reference sequence). This CDR3 is CASSLRQASYGYTF. Written as DNA, the CDR3 is TGTGCCAGTAGTCTACGACAGGCCAGCTATGGCTACACCTTC.

This clone was recorded a few times. The J gene is TRBJ2-2, the V gene TRBV6-6, with a weak D call TRBD2 (6 bases). CDR3 length: 15 amino acids. With 6 bases removed from V and 8 bases from J, the gap between germline ends came to 19 bases. The germline V gene encodes CDR1 MNHNY and CDR2 SVGAGI (reference sequence). In DNA form, the CDR3 reads TGTGCCAGCAGCCCCTGGGACTGGGGGGAGGGGGAGCTGTTTTTT. Amino acid sequence: CASSPWDWGEGELFF.

The V gene is TRBV28, the J gene TRBJ1-3; no firm D call. The V end lost 7 bases, the J end lost 4 bases, and 11 bases lay between the germline ends. Germline-derived CDR1 and CDR2 are MDHEN and SYDVKM. The CDR3 consists of 13 residues. The CDR3 DNA sequence: TGTGCCAGCATTACAGATCTCGGAAACACCATATATTTT. Amino acids: CASITDLGNTIYF.

This chain connects TRBV13 to TRBJ2-7; D uncertain. CDR1 and CDR2 (germline): PRHDT, FYEKMQ (reference sequence). The CDR3 contains 11 residues. V was pared by 4 bases and J by 3 bases, with 4 bases between. The CDR3 DNA reads as TGTGCCAGCAGCTCCAGCTACGAGCAGTACTTC. This translates into CASSSSYEQYF.

The chain joins TRBV18 to TRBJ2-7; the D gene is possibly TRBD1 (6 bases). Trimming took off 1 base at V and 2 bases at J, with 27 bases between the two ends. Germline-derived CDR1 and CDR2 are KGHSH and LQKENI. The CDR3 totals 20 residues. CDR3 loop: CASSPLNFLGVEQGAYEQYF. DNA of the CDR3: TGTGCCAGCTCACCACTGAATTTCTTAGGGGTTGAACAGGGCGCCTACGAGCAGTACTTC.